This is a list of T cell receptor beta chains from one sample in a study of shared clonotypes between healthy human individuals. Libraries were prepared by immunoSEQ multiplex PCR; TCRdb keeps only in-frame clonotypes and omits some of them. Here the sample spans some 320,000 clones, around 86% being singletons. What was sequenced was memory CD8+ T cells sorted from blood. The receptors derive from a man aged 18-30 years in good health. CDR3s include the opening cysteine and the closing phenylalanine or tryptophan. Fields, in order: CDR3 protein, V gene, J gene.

CDR3aa: CASSPESAYSNQPQHF; v_gene: TRBV7-9; j_gene: TRBJ1-5
CDR3aa: CASSSPGTGKFGYTF; v_gene: TRBV28; j_gene: TRBJ1-2
CDR3aa: CSVGGQSGSYEQYF; v_gene: TRBV29-1; j_gene: TRBJ2-7
CDR3aa: CASSVGGRVMRDTEAFF; v_gene: TRBV9; j_gene: TRBJ1-1
CDR3aa: CASSQDRQGSYNEQFF; v_gene: TRBV4-3; j_gene: TRBJ2-1
CDR3aa: CASSFGNEQYF; v_gene: TRBV7-2; j_gene: TRBJ2-7
CDR3aa: CASSDPRAGEGADTQYF; v_gene: TRBV2; j_gene: TRBJ2-3
CDR3aa: CASSEAGLGADTQYF; v_gene: TRBV6-1; j_gene: TRBJ2-3
CDR3aa: CASSSQGKVNQPQHF; v_gene: TRBV6-1; j_gene: TRBJ1-5
CDR3aa: CASSGAGDGYTF; v_gene: TRBV2; j_gene: TRBJ1-2
CDR3aa: CASSLAAGGETQYF; v_gene: TRBV7-7; j_gene: TRBJ2-5
CDR3aa: CASSSPGQNQETQYF; v_gene: TRBV7-9; j_gene: TRBJ2-5
CDR3aa: CASSLASQRGYTGELFF; v_gene: TRBV5-4; j_gene: TRBJ2-2
CDR3aa: CASGPGQGSDTQYF; v_gene: TRBV28; j_gene: TRBJ2-3
CDR3aa: CASSQKGEGSGANVLTF; v_gene: TRBV4-3; j_gene: TRBJ2-6
CDR3aa: CASSQLSGSPYEQYF; v_gene: TRBV4-1; j_gene: TRBJ2-7
CDR3aa: CASSQVLAGNTGELFF; v_gene: TRBV4-1; j_gene: TRBJ2-2
CDR3aa: CASYPGQGTYGYTF; v_gene: TRBV2; j_gene: TRBJ1-2
CDR3aa: CARTSGLYGYTF; v_gene: TRBV2; j_gene: TRBJ1-2
CDR3aa: CACSAGPSIQTDTQYF; v_gene: TRBV10-3; j_gene: TRBJ2-3
CDR3aa: CSVEGRGGSTRGTEAFF; v_gene: TRBV29-1; j_gene: TRBJ1-1
CDR3aa: CSVRGGSRYEQYF; v_gene: TRBV29-1; j_gene: TRBJ2-7
CDR3aa: CASSETGTPIVGEQYF; v_gene: TRBV9; j_gene: TRBJ2-7
CDR3aa: CASSFWTNTGELFF; v_gene: TRBV6-5; j_gene: TRBJ2-2
CDR3aa: CASGLQGTYEQYF; v_gene: TRBV27; j_gene: TRBJ2-7
CDR3aa: CASSQIMTGGGYEQYF; v_gene: TRBV4-1; j_gene: TRBJ2-7
CDR3aa: CASSSWTGEGHNEQFF; v_gene: TRBV5-1; j_gene: TRBJ2-1